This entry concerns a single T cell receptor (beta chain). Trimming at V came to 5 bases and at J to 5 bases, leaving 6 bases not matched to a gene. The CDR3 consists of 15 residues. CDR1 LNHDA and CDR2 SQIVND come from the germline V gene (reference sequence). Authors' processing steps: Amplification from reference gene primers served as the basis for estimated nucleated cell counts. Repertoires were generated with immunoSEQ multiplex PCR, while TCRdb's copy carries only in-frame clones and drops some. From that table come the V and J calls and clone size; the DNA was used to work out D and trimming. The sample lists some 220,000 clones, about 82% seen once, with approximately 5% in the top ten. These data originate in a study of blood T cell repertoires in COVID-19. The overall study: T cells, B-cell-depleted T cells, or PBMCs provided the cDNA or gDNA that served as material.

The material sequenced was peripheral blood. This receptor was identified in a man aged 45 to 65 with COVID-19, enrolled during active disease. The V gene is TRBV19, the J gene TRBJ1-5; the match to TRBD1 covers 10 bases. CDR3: CASSPRTGGYQPQHF. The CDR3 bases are TGTGCCAGTAGTCCAAGGACAGGGGGTTATCAGCCCCAGCATTTT.